This entry describes one TCR beta chain. The data belong to a study of blood T cell repertoires in COVID-19. About the study: The cDNA or gDNA used as material had been derived from T cells, B-cell-depleted T cells, or PBMCs.

In the original processing: Estimates of nucleated cell counts were drawn from the amplification of reference gene primers. Sequencing used immunoSEQ multiplex PCR; TCRdb keeps in-frame clones, though not all of them. The V and J calls and the clone size are those of that table, but D and trimming were determined from the DNA. The table lists 300,000 to 450,000 clones, more than 65% of them singletons. This CDR3 region has 13 residues. Looked up from germline, CDR1 is SGHAT and CDR2 is FQNNGV. V gave up 1 base and J gave up 2 bases, with 6 bases separating them. This TCR derives from a human donor with acute or convalescent COVID-19. The donor label of this sample is uncertain. Sequences were obtained from peripheral blood. The chain uses TRBV11-2 and TRBJ2-7; the D is unclear. For the CDR3, the DNA is TGTGCCAGCAGCTTAGGGCCCACCTACGAGCAGTACTTC. This codes for CASSLGPTYEQYF.